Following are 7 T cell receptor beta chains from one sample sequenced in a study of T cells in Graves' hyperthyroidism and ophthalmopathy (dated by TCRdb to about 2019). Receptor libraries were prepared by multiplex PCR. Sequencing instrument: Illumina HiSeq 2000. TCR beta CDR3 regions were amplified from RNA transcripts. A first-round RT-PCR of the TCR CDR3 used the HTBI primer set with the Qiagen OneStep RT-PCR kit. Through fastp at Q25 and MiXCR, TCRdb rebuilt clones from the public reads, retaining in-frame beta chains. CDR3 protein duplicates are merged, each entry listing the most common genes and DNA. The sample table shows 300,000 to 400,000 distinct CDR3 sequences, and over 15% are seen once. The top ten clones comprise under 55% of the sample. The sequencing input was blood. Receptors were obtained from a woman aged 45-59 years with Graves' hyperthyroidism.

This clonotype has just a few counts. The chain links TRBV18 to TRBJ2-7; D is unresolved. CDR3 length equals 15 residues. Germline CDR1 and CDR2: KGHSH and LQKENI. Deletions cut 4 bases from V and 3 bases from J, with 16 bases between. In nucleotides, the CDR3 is TGTGCCAGCTCACAACTTAGTCAATTAGGCTACGAGCAGTACTTC. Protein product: CASSQLSQLGYEQYF.

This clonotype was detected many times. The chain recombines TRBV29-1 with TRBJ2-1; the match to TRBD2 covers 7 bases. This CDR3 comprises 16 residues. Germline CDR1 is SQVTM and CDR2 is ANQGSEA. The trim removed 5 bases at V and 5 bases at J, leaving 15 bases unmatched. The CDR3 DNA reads TGCAGCGTTTCTCAACCGGGACTACGGTTCCACAATGAGCAGTTCTTC. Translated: CSVSQPGLRFHNEQFF.

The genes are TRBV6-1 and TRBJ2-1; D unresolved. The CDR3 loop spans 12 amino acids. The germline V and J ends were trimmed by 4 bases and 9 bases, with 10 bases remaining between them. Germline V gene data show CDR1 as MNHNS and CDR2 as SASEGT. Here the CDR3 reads CASSVLLAEQFF. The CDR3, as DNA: TGTGCCAGCAGTGTCCTTCTTGCTGAGCAGTTCTTC.

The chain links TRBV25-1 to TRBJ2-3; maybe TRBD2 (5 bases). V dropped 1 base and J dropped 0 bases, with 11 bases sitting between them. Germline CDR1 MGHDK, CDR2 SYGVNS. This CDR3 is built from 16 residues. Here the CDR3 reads CASSEFSAASTDTQYF. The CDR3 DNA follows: TGTGCCAGCAGTGAATTCTCAGCGGCTAGCACAGATACGCAGTATTTT.

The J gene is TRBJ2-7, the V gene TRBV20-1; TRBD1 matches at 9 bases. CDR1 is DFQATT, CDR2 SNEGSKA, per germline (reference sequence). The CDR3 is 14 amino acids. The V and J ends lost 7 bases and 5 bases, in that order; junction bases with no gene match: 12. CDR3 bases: TGCAGTGTCCAACCGGGACAGGGATTTAACGAGCAGTACTTC. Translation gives CSVQPGQGFNEQYF.

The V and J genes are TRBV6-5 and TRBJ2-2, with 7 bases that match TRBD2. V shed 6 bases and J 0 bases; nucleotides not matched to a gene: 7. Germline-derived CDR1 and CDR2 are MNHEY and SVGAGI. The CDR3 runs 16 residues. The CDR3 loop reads CASRYGRATNTGELFF. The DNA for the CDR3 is TGTGCCAGCAGGTATGGGAGGGCAACGAACACCGGGGAGCTGTTTTTT.

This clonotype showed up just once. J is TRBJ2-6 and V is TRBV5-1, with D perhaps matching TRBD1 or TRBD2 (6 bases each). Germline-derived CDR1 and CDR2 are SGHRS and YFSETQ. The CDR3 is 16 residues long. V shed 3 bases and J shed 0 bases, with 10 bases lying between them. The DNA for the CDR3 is TGCGCCAGCAGCTCGGGGGCTCTCTCTGGGGCCAACGTCCTGACTTTC. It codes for CASSSGALSGANVLTF.